A single sample is the source of the 19 T cell receptor beta chains below, sequenced in a study of cytomegalovirus exposure and HLA in healthy donors. In the PCR, 60 Vbeta and 13 Jbeta primers were used. Profiling relied on immunoSEQ multiplex PCR, and the TCRdb table lists in-frame clones only, not all of them. Of some 150,000 clones listed, 50% to 75% are singletons. Sample: PBMCs. The receptors come from a woman in her sixties or seventies in good health and CMV-seropositive.

The V gene is TRBV30, the J gene TRBJ2-7; 9 bases line up with TRBD2. With 1 base clipped from V and 5 bases from J, the junction kept 18 bases outside the gene matches. The germline V gene has CDR1 GTSNPN and CDR2 SVGIG (reference sequence). The CDR3 runs 18 residues. The DNA for the CDR3 is TGTGCCTGGAGTGACGGTCGCCTGTTGGCGGGAGGGTTCAACGAGCAGTACTTC. Encoded protein: CAWSDGRLLAGGFNEQYF.

Only a few counts were recorded for this clone. Here the CDR3 DNA reads TGTGCCAGCAGCTTAAACCGACTAGACGAGCAGTACTTC. This translates into CASSLNRLDEQYF. The chain links TRBV7-9 to TRBJ2-7; tentative D call: TRBD2 (6 bases). With 2 bases removed from V and 5 bases from J, the gap between germline ends came to 10 bases. Germline values: CDR1 SEHNR, CDR2 FQNEAQ (reference sequence). This CDR3 spans 13 amino acids.

This clone has only a few counts. V gene TRBV4-1 combines with J gene TRBJ2-2; 7 nucleotides line up with TRBD1. The CDR3 consists of 16 residues. Germline lookup yields CDR1 MGHRA and CDR2 YSYEKL. With V trimmed by 1 base and J by 4 bases, 6 bases remained unmatched. In DNA, the CDR3 is TGCGCCAGCAGCCAAGGGGGACAGTTAAGCACCGGGGAGCTGTTTTTT. Amino acids: CASSQGGQLSTGELFF.

The gene calls are TRBV5-4 and TRBJ2-5; 8 bases match TRBD1. J lost 2 bases, V lost 5 bases, and 2 bases had no gene match. The germline CDR1 and CDR2 sequences are SGHNT and YYREEE (reference sequence). The CDR3 is made up of 13 amino acids. The CDR3 sequence is CASSRTGQETQYF. The CDR3 DNA follows: TGTGCCAGCAGTCGGACAGGGCAAGAGACCCAGTACTTC.

The chain carries TRBV13 and TRBJ2-1; 15 bases are a match to TRBD2. The CDR3 is 16 residues long. The germline V gene encodes CDR1 PRHDT and CDR2 FYEKMQ (reference sequence). With V trimmed by 1 base and J by 7 bases, 2 bases remained unmatched. The CDR3 DNA follows: TGTGCCAGCAGCTTAGAGGGGACTAGCGGGAGGAATGAGCAGTTCTTC. It specifies CASSLEGTSGRNEQFF.

The chain employs TRBV9 and TRBJ2-7; 13 positions agree with TRBD2. With 4 bases clipped from V and 6 bases from J, the junction kept 7 bases outside the gene matches. The CDR3 extends over 15 amino acids. In germline, CDR1 is SGDLS, CDR2 YYNGEE. The CDR3 protein is CASSPSGTSGIEQYF. Here the CDR3 DNA reads TGTGCCAGCAGCCCCTCCGGGACTAGCGGGATCGAGCAGTACTTC.

This chain uses TRBV30 with TRBJ2-1; 10 bases agree with TRBD2. This CDR3 is 16 amino acids long. J was trimmed by 6 bases and V by 2 bases; bases with no gene match: 10. Per germline, CDR1 GTSNPN and CDR2 SVGIG (reference sequence). CDR3 sequence (DNA): TGTGCCTGGAGTCGACTCATTAGCGGGGGGATCAATGAGCAGTTCTTC. Protein sequence: CAWSRLISGGINEQFF.

J is TRBJ2-7 and V is TRBV7-2, with 8 bases identical to TRBD1. This CDR3 has 14 residues. Germline CDR1 and CDR2: SGHTA and FQGNSA. Losses at the gene ends were 3 bases for V and 7 bases for J; bases not matched to a gene: 8. DNA for the CDR3: TGTGCCAGCAGCTTCAGACAGGGGTCGGAGGAGCAGTACTTC. Amino acids: CASSFRQGSEEQYF.

The chain is built from TRBV28 and TRBJ2-1, with 12 bases aligning to TRBD1. The CDR3 has 16 amino acids. CDR1 and CDR2 from the germline V gene are MDHEN and SYDVKM. The ends lost 4 bases at V and 4 bases at J; junction bases unmatched: 5. CDR3 sequence (DNA): TGTGCCAGCAGTTCGATGGGACAGGGGGCTTACAATGAGCAGTTCTTC. Its protein is CASSSMGQGAYNEQFF.

The chain recombines TRBV28 with TRBJ1-1, with D unclear. The CDR3 spans 13 residues. V lost 6 bases, J lost 0 bases, and 8 bases lay in between. Germline V gives CDR1 MDHEN, CDR2 SYDVKM. In nucleotides, the CDR3 is TGTGCCAGCAGAGACACCATGAACACTGAAGCTTTCTTT. Its protein is CASRDTMNTEAFF.

This clone was seen a few times. The chain couples TRBV4-2 to TRBJ1-3, with 10 bases lining up with TRBD1. This CDR3 contains 16 residues. V lost 1 base and J lost 1; bases outside the gene matches: 1. Germline CDR1 and CDR2: LGHNA and YNFKEQ. CDR3 sequence: CASSQGTGGSGNTIYF. The CDR3, as DNA: TGTGCCAGCAGCCAAGGGACAGGGGGTTCTGGAAACACCATATATTTT.

This clone was recorded once. The rearrangement joins TRBV7-2 to TRBJ1-1; D not certain. Germline-derived CDR1 and CDR2 are SGHTA and FQGNSA. Trimming took 7 bases from V and 2 from J, leaving 11 bases between them. CDR3 length equals 13 residues. The CDR3 bases are TGTGCCAGCATCCGGACTTATAACACTGAAGCTTTCTTT. The encoded protein is CASIRTYNTEAFF.

The genes are TRBV15 and TRBJ1-4; 9 bases match TRBD1. This CDR3 comprises 14 residues. The junction had 1 base not matched to a gene; V was cut back by 3 bases and J by 5 bases. Germline-derived CDR1 and CDR2 are LNHNV and YYDKDF (reference sequence). The CDR3 here is CATSSDRGNEKLFF. Here the CDR3 DNA reads TGTGCCACCAGCAGCGACAGGGGGAATGAAAAACTGTTTTTT. The whole variable domain, remainder taken from reference TRBV15 and TRBJ1-4, is DAMVIQNPRYQVTQFGKPVTLSCSQTLNHNVMYWYQQKSSQAPKLLFHYYDKDFNNEADTPDNFQSRRPNTSFCFLDIRSPGLGDTAMYLCATSSDRGNEKLFFGSGTQLSVL.

The table lists this clone with a count of one. This chain uses TRBV29-1 with TRBJ2-2; D is undetermined. V shed 4 bases and J shed 2 bases, with 8 bases lying between them. Germline V gene lookup returns CDR1 SQVTM and CDR2 ANQGSEA. There are 13 residues in the CDR3. CDR3 loop: CSVGAGNTGELFF. The CDR3 bases are TGCAGCGTTGGGGCAGGCAACACCGGGGAGCTGTTTTTT.

This clone has only a few counts. CDR3 in DNA: TGCGCCAGCAGCCAAGGGGCGAAGAGGTACTTC. As protein: CASSQGAKRYF. The rearrangement uses TRBV4-1 and TRBJ2-7; D uncertain. Germline V CDR1 and CDR2: MGHRA, YSYEKL. Trimming shortened V by 1 base and J by 12 bases, and 10 bases separated the two germline ends. This CDR3 region has 11 residues.

This clone was counted between two and nine times. This chain joins TRBV7-8 and TRBJ2-7; 7 bases agree with TRBD1. V was clipped by 3 bases and J by 6 bases; unmatched bases: 8. This CDR3 is 14 amino acids long. CDR1 SGHVS and CDR2 FQNEAQ come from the germline V gene. The chain's CDR3 is CASSFRNRGSEQYF. CDR3 sequence (DNA): TGTGCCAGCAGCTTTCGGAACAGGGGTAGCGAGCAGTACTTC.

The CDR3 coding sequence is TGTGCCAGCAGCTTCGACAGGGAGGCGGGGGAGCTGTTTTTT. This encodes CASSFDREAGELFF. The chain is built from TRBV5-8 and TRBJ2-2; weak D call: TRBD1 (7 bases). Germline CDR1 SGHTS, CDR2 YDEGEE. V lost 2 bases to trimming and J lost 8 bases, with 13 bases between them. The CDR3 has 14 residues.

The CDR3 DNA reads as TGCGCCAGCAGCCCCCCCGGGGGTCTTAGCGGGAGGGCCGCCGGGGAGCTGTTTTTT. Translated, it gives CASSPPGGLSGRAAGELFF. This chain connects TRBV5-1 to TRBJ2-2, with TRBD2 matching 11 bases. The junction had 17 bases not matched to a gene; V was cut back by 4 bases and J by 6 bases. This CDR3 region has 19 residues. Germline-derived CDR1 and CDR2 are SGHRS and YFSETQ.

Here the CDR3 DNA reads TGTGCCAGCAGTTTCGGTAGCAATCAGCCCCAGCATTTT. Translated: CASSFGSNQPQHF. V and J are TRBV28 and TRBJ1-5; no firm D call. Germline V gene sequence: CDR1 MDHEN, CDR2 SYDVKM. This CDR3 contains 13 residues. Trimming stripped 3 bases from V and 0 bases from J, with 3 bases between.